This TCR beta chain is from a study of blood T cell repertoires in COVID-19. About the study: The cDNA or gDNA used as material had been derived from T cells, B-cell-depleted T cells, or PBMCs.

The protocol was immunoSEQ multiplex PCR, while the TCRdb copy is restricted to in-frame clones and leaves out a portion. The sample lists around 300,000 clones, approximately 85% occurring once. The germline V and J ends were trimmed by 6 bases and 7 bases, with 12 bases remaining between them. The germline gives CDR1 DFQATT, CDR2 SNEGSKA (reference sequence). This CDR3 contains 11 residues. Sequenced material: peripheral blood. The chain joins TRBV20-1 to TRBJ1-1; D gene unclear. This clonotype originated in a woman aged 70-85 years with acute or convalescent COVID-19. Here the CDR3 reads CSATREGEAFF. The CDR3 DNA is TGCAGTGCAACTCGGGAGGGTGAAGCTTTCTTT.